The rows below give T cell receptor beta chains drawn from one sample of a study of OX40 agonist ivuxolimab in advanced cancers. TCRdb's table, derived via immunoSEQ multiplex PCR, lists solely in-frame clones and lacks some. The data contain roughly 50,000 clones, roughly 82% of them seen just once; the ten biggest clones take up less than 5%. Sample: CD4+ or CD8+ T cells sorted from blood, taken in a trial of the OX40 agonist ivuxolimab. The receptor set was obtained from an adult with an advanced solid tumor such as melanoma, head and neck, liver or kidney cancer. CDR3s include the opening cysteine and the closing phenylalanine or tryptophan. Size values are once, few and many counts, or a class for expanded clones, and some rows have none.

TRBV28	once	CASSSGGASGNEQFF
TRBV27	-	CASSFTGGNQPQHF
TRBV9	-	CASSGEGTYNSPLHF
TRBV30	once	CAWSAQYNEQFF
TRBV28	-	CASSFYGVKTYEQYF
TRBV6-5	few	CASRNRDGPLHF
TRBV6-5	-	CASRDDGNTEAFF
TRBV28	-	CASSLGLGSPNQYF
TRBV30	-	CAWRDVRSTDTQYF
TRBV4-2	-	CASSRPRLSGGTDTQYF
TRBV6-5	-	CASKGGGNEQYF
TRBV14	-	CASSQDSLVGAGTDTQYF
TRBV9	-	CASSVGQTQPQHF
TRBV5-1	-	CASSLLAGEKETQYF
TRBV11-2	-	CASRRGLPNSPLHF
TRBV6-5	-	CASSFQDPTETEAFF
TRBV9	-	CASSVDGGSHNEQFF
TRBV9	-	CASSVEGRRDGYEQYF
TRBV7-8	-	CASSGYRVSNTGELFF
TRBV28	-	CASTPFQGAGYTF
TRBV2	few	CASTRDRGTSPLHF
TRBV9	-	CASSVALGYGYTF
TRBV5-1	-	CASSFQGLATDTQYF
TRBV5-4	-	CASSLGGTDQPQHF
TRBV28	-	CASKFIAGRGGSYNEQFF
TRBV18	-	CASSPSRDSYEQYF